The next 14 T cell receptor beta chains were all read from a single sample in a study of T cells after yellow fever vaccination (dated by TCRdb to the late 2010s). The method was 5' RACE. The sequencing machine was an Illumina HiSeq 2500. TCRdb handled the public reads itself, with Q25 trimming in fastp and clone calling in MiXCR, and kept productive beta chains. When rows share a CDR3 protein, they turn into one entry using the most common DNA and genes. The sample contains 310,000 or so distinct CDR3 sequences, 6.8% of them found a single time. The ten top clones hold 15% to 20% of the sample. The sample's treatment or condition label is to be understood as: live attenuated yellow fever vaccine strain. Sequenced material: PBMCs, taken roughly 47 days after the first yellow fever vaccination. The receptor source for this set is a man younger than 30 who received the YFV17D yellow fever vaccine.

V usage is TRBV3-1 and J usage is TRBJ2-1, with TRBD2 matching 13 bases. The J segment lost 9 bases and the V segment lost 1 base, leaving 3 bases of the junction unmatched. The CDR3 loop spans 15 amino acids. Per the germline V gene, CDR1 is LGHDT and CDR2 is YNNKEL (reference sequence). As DNA, the CDR3 is TGTGCCAGCAGCCAAGGGACTAGCGGGGGTTCTGAGCAGTTCTTC. Residues: CASSQGTSGGSEQFF.

V is TRBV6-2 or TRBV6-3 and J is TRBJ2-4; TRBD1 agrees at 8 bases. Losses at the gene ends were 8 bases for V and 8 bases for J; bases not matched to a gene: 5. Germline V CDR1 and CDR2: MNHEY, SVGEGT. This CDR3 spans 12 amino acids. This chain's CDR3 is CASHQGADIQYF. DNA of the CDR3: TGTGCCAGCCACCAGGGGGCTGACATTCAGTACTTC.

This clonotype was seen at least ten times. V and J are TRBV4-3 and TRBJ2-5; no definite D call. The V end was cut by 1 base, the J end by 2 bases, with 11 bases between. Germline loops: CDR1 LGHNA, CDR2 YSLEER. The CDR3 consists of 15 residues. The CDR3 region is CASSQARRSQETQYF. CDR3 bases: TGCGCCAGCAGCCAAGCTCGGCGGAGTCAAGAGACCCAGTACTTC.

The V call is TRBV6-5, the J call TRBJ1-5; D is ambiguous. This CDR3 comprises 15 residues. V was shortened by 6 bases and J by 7 bases, with 19 bases between the two germline ends. Germline assignment: CDR1 MNHEY and CDR2 SVGAGI. CDR3 in amino acids: CASSPSWNHPQPQHF. The CDR3 DNA reads as TGTGCCAGCAGCCCCTCCTGGAACCACCCCCAGCCCCAGCATTTT.

Comment on this clonotype: Possible read error: a much larger clone is one base away. The chain is built from TRBV5-1 and TRBJ2-5; D may correspond to TRBD1 or TRBD2 (6 bases each). CDR1 SGHRS and CDR2 YFSETQ come from the germline V gene. The CDR3 runs to 16 residues. The V and J ends lost 0 bases and 4 bases respectively, with 16 bases between them. CDR3 coding DNA: TGCGCCAGCAGCTTGGAAGAGGGGGGCGCGACAGAGACCCAGTACTTC. Translation: CASSLEEGGATETQYF.

This clonotype was seen only a few times. The chain recombines TRBV3-1 with TRBJ2-7, with 7 nucleotides matching TRBD1. V lost 8 bases and J lost 9; bases outside the gene matches: 13. Germline V gene lookup returns CDR1 LGHDT and CDR2 YNNKEL (reference sequence). The CDR3 is 13 residues long. The CDR3 is CASGSRQGLRQYF. Written as DNA, the CDR3 is TGTGCCAGCGGGAGTCGACAGGGTCTTCGGCAGTACTTC.

This chain uses TRBV7-2 with TRBJ1-5, with D tentatively TRBD1 (6 bases). V lost 1 base, J lost 2 bases, and 12 bases lay in between. Germline-derived CDR1 and CDR2 are SGHTA and FQGNSA. This CDR3 comprises 16 residues. This CDR3 is CASSLDHRVGNQPQHF. CDR3 nucleotides: TGTGCCAGCAGCTTAGACCACAGGGTGGGCAATCAGCCCCAGCATTTT.

This clonotype was observed many times. V and J are TRBV12-3 or TRBV12-4 and TRBJ2-5; D is undetermined. The CDR3 contains 12 residues. V was trimmed by 6 bases and J by 0 bases, leaving 5 bases between them. CDR3: CASSRDQETQYF. The CDR3 DNA sequence: TGTGCCAGCAGCCGGGACCAAGAGACCCAGTACTTC.

This clonotype was observed a handful of times. The CDR3 region has the DNA TGCGCCAGCAGCCAAGATGGGGGGACAGGGGCTAACTATGGCTACACCTTC. Translation gives CASSQDGGTGANYGYTF. This sequence joins TRBV4-3 and TRBJ1-2, with TRBD1 matching over 10 bases. The CDR3 is 17 residues long. V was clipped by 0 bases and J by 0 bases; unmatched bases: 4. Germline lookup yields CDR1 LGHNA and CDR2 YSLEER.

This clonotype was picked up a small number of times. The chain carries TRBV28 and TRBJ1-5, with 7 bases identical to TRBD1. Germline loops: CDR1 MDHEN, CDR2 SYDVKM. V shed 6 bases and J 7 bases; nucleotides not matched to a gene: 18. The length of the CDR3 is 17 residues. CDR3: CASRSGGGAELIQPQHF. Here the CDR3 DNA reads TGTGCCAGCAGATCGGGAGGGGGCGCAGAGTTGATACAGCCCCAGCATTTT.

The chain links TRBV6-4 to TRBJ2-3; D might be TRBD2 (6 bases). In germline, CDR1 is MRHNA, CDR2 SNTAGT. Between the trimmed V and J ends, which lost 6 bases and 8 bases, there was a span of 12 bases. This CDR3 is built from 12 residues. The chain's CDR3 is CASRSSGGTQYF. The CDR3 region has the DNA TGTGCCAGCAGGAGTAGCGGAGGTACGCAGTATTTT.

The chain has TRBV20-1 and TRBJ2-1, with D possibly called TRBD1 or TRBD2 (5 bases each). CDR3 size: 13 residues. From germline, CDR1 is DFQATT and CDR2 SNEGSKA (reference sequence). The ends were cut back, 4 bases at V and 2 bases at J, with 9 bases in the middle. CDR3: CSAKPGPYNEQFF. The CDR3 region has the DNA TGCAGTGCTAAACCGGGGCCCTACAATGAGCAGTTCTTC.

Concerning this clonotype: Germline and junction disagree at one end, which may indicate a read error. The chain uses TRBV11-2 and TRBJ1-4, with D unclear. The CDR3 is 13 amino acids. Germline V gene lookup returns CDR1 SGHAT and CDR2 FQNNGV. In DNA form, the CDR3 reads TGTGCCACTGCGCAAACTACTAATGAAAAGCTGTTTTTT. Its translation: CATAQTTNEKLFF. The full variable domain, with the rest looked up from reference TRBV11-2 and TRBJ1-4, is EAGVAQSPRYKIIEKRQSVAFWCNPISGHATLYWYQQILGQGPKLLIQFQNNGVVDDSQLPKDRFSAERLKGVDSTLKIQPAKLEDSAVYLCATAQTTNEKLFFGSGTQLSVL.

This chain uses TRBV6-5 with TRBJ1-6, with TRBD1 matching over 8 bases. Germline V gives CDR1 MNHEY, CDR2 SVGAGI. V was pared by 4 bases and J by 13 bases, with 6 bases of the junction left unmatched. The CDR3 totals 13 residues. Written as DNA, the CDR3 is TGTGCCAGCAGTTCTCGGACAGGGCATCCCCTCCACTTT. It is translated as CASSSRTGHPLHF.